Listed below are T cell receptor beta chains from one sample, sequenced in a study of T cells after somatic rescue of genetic block. Repertoires were generated with immunoSEQ multiplex PCR, while TCRdb's copy carries only in-frame clones and drops some. The sample includes more than 70,000 clones, approximately 90% of them seen just once. Sequenced input: peripheral blood mononuclear cells (PBMCs). The origin of the receptors is a woman in her late teens or twenties. CDR3s include the opening cysteine and the closing phenylalanine or tryptophan. The order of the fields is clone size, V gene, D gene, J gene, CDR3 protein, CDR3 DNA. A D gene is named only where the DNA matches it firmly. A clone size is listed for some rows: how often the clone was seen (once, few, many), or a class if it is expanded.

>.|TRBV28|.|TRBJ1-2
CASSPGYGYTF
TGTGCCAGCAGTCCAGGATATGGCTACACCTTC
>.|TRBV27|TRBD1|TRBJ1-1
CASSFGTGEGSTEAFF
TGTGCCAGCAGTTTTGGGACAGGGGAAGGTAGCACTGAAGCTTTCTTT
>.|TRBV5-1|.|TRBJ2-3
CASSFRHDGSDTQYF
TGCGCCAGCAGCTTTCGACATGACGGCTCAGATACGCAGTATTTT
>.|TRBV15|.|TRBJ2-3
CATSRLPRGMGDTQYF
TGTGCCACCAGCAGACTCCCTCGGGGGATGGGAGATACGCAGTATTTT
>.|TRBV6-4|TRBD2|TRBJ2-2
CASSPLAGDTGELFF
TGTGCCAGCAGTCCCCTAGCGGGAGACACCGGGGAGCTGTTTTTT
>.|TRBV6-5|.|TRBJ2-6
CASRGASGANVLTF
TGTGCCAGCAGGGGCGCCTCTGGGGCCAACGTCCTGACTTTC
>.|TRBV28|TRBD1|TRBJ1-5
CASSFGTGGNSNQPQHF
TGTGCCAGCAGTTTCGGGACAGGGGGAAACAGCAATCAGCCCCAGCATTTT
>.|TRBV27|.|TRBJ2-2
CASRTEGARAGELFF
TGTGCCAGCAGAACGGAGGGAGCCAGGGCCGGGGAGCTGTTTTTT
>.|TRBV5-1|TRBD1|TRBJ1-4
CASSEGQPNEKLFF
TGCGCCAGCAGCGAGGGACAGCCTAATGAAAAACTGTTTTTT
>.|TRBV7-7|TRBD2|TRBJ2-7
CASSPGLAGVEQYF
TGTGCTAGCAGCCCCGGACTAGCGGGAGTCGAGCAGTACTTC
>.|TRBV10-2|.|TRBJ2-1
CASGTITYNEQFF
TGCGCCAGTGGGACAATTACCTACAATGAGCAGTTCTTC
>.|TRBV6-5|.|TRBJ2-1
CASSYNEQFF
TGTGCCAGCAGTTACAATGAGCAGTTCTTC
>once|TRBV11-3|TRBD2|TRBJ2-5
CASSPWVAGEGTQYF
TGTGCCAGCAGCCCGTGGGTAGCGGGAGAGGGGACCCAGTACTTC
>.|TRBV30|.|TRBJ2-5
CALGLGHQYF
TGTGCCTTGGGACTGGGGCATCAGTACTTC
>.|TRBV9|TRBD2|TRBJ2-3
CASSGRTSGSTDTQYF
TGTGCCAGCAGCGGGCGGACTAGCGGGTCCACAGATACGCAGTATTTT
>.|TRBV19|TRBD1|TRBJ1-2
CASSKDRGKGGGYTF
TGTGCCAGTAGTAAGGACAGGGGCAAGGGTGGAGGCTACACCTTC
>.|TRBV19|.|TRBJ2-7
CASRDRGGGVYEQYF
TGTGCCAGTAGAGACCGAGGGGGGGGTGTCTACGAGCAGTACTTC
>.|TRBV7-6|.|TRBJ2-1
CASIGGNEQFF
TGTGCCAGCATTGGGGGGAATGAGCAGTTCTTC
>once|TRBV10-3|.|TRBJ2-7
CAISESTGRGGEQYF
TGTGCCATCAGTGAATCGACAGGCCGCGGGGGCGAGCAGTACTTC
>.|TRBV5-1|TRBD2|TRBJ2-3
CASGTSGVTDTQYF
TGCGCCAGCGGGACTAGCGGGGTCACAGATACGCAGTATTTT
>.|TRBV7-9|.|TRBJ2-1
CASSLMSQSTDYNEQFF
TGTGCCAGCAGCCTCATGTCGCAGTCCACAGACTACAATGAGCAGTTCTTC
>.|TRBV5-1|TRBD1|TRBJ2-3
CASSSTGQGTDTQYF
TGCGCCAGCAGCTCCACGGGACAGGGCACAGATACGCAGTATTTT
>.|TRBV30|.|TRBJ1-2
CAWRTYYGYTF
TGTGCCTGGCGAACCTACTATGGCTACACCTTC
>once|TRBV30|.|TRBJ2-5
CASRRGLYQETQYF
TGTGCCAGCCGCCGGGGATTGTACCAAGAGACCCAGTACTTC
>.|TRBV28|.|TRBJ2-1
CASSPGGRDEQFF
TGTGCCAGCAGCCCCGGGGGGCGCGATGAGCAGTTCTTC
>.|TRBV7-9|.|TRBJ1-2
CASSPLPDGYTF
TGTGCCAGCAGCCCCCTCCCGGATGGCTACACCTTC
>.|TRBV19|TRBD1|TRBJ1-1
CASSIVGQGTSNTEAFF
TGTGCCAGTAGTATAGTAGGACAGGGGACTTCGAACACTGAAGCTTTCTTT
>.|TRBV29-1|.|TRBJ2-3
CSVDPATDTQYF
TGCAGCGTTGACCCGGCTACCGATACGCAGTATTTT
>.|TRBV19|.|TRBJ2-5
CASSNYWETQYF
TGTGCCAGTAGTAATTATTGGGAGACCCAGTACTTC
>.|TRBV2|.|TRBJ1-3
CASLSGNTIYF
TGCGCCAGCTTGTCTGGAAACACCATATATTTT
>.|TRBV9|.|TRBJ1-3
CASSVGRQTGNTIYF
TGTGCCAGCAGCGTAGGGAGGCAGACTGGAAACACCATATATTTT
>few|TRBV27|.|TRBJ1-1
CASSILRNTEAFF
TGTGCCAGCAGTATACTAAGGAACACTGAAGCTTTCTTT
>.|TRBV6-6|TRBD1|TRBJ1-2
CASSGPGTGFLYDYTF
TGTGCCAGCAGTGGCCCGGGGACAGGGTTCCTATATGACTACACCTTC
>.|TRBV5-5|.|TRBJ1-4
CASTRGNGEKLFF
TGTGCCAGCACCAGGGGAAATGGTGAAAAACTGTTTTTT
>.|TRBV7-2|TRBD1|TRBJ2-3
CASSHNRGRTDTQYF
TGTGCCAGCAGCCACAACAGGGGCCGCACAGATACGCAGTATTTT
>.|TRBV4-3|TRBD1|TRBJ1-2
CASSQRGQGARGYTF
TGCGCCAGCAGCCAAAGGGGACAGGGGGCAAGAGGCTACACCTTC
>.|TRBV7-9|.|TRBJ2-5
CASSFGTGLPQETQYF
TGTGCCAGCAGCTTTGGTACAGGGCTGCCACAAGAGACCCAGTACTTC
>.|TRBV29-1|.|TRBJ2-7
CSVEVPTSSYEQYF
TGCAGCGTTGAAGTGCCAACGAGCTCCTACGAGCAGTACTTC
>.|TRBV6-5|.|TRBJ1-1
CASSYFGLGTEAFF
TGTGCCAGCAGTTACTTTGGCTTGGGGACTGAAGCTTTCTTT
>.|TRBV10-3|.|TRBJ2-7
CAISPDIDDSYEQYF
TGTGCCATCAGTCCGGACATAGACGACTCCTACGAGCAGTACTTC
>once|TRBV10-3|TRBD1|TRBJ1-2
CAITYSGTDHGYTF
TGTGCCATCACTTACTCCGGGACAGACCATGGCTACACCTTC
>.|TRBV5-4|.|TRBJ1-2
CASSLRGGFSYGYTF
TGTGCCAGCAGCTTGAGGGGGGGCTTCTCCTATGGCTACACCTTC
>.|TRBV10-3|.|TRBJ1-5
CASTQEGGNQPQHF
TGTGCCTCTACGCAGGAGGGCGGCAATCAGCCCCAGCATTTT
>.|TRBV5-4|TRBD1|TRBJ2-3
CASSRDRASDTQYF
TGTGCCAGCAGCCGAGACAGGGCATCGGATACGCAGTATTTT
>.|TRBV7-6|TRBD1|TRBJ2-6
CASSLRYPGQESGANVLTF
TGTGCCAGCAGCTTAAGATACCCGGGACAGGAGTCTGGGGCCAACGTCCTGACTTTC
>.|TRBV11-3|TRBD2|TRBJ2-5
CASSLNSGTGETQYF
TGTGCCAGCAGCTTGAATAGCGGGACGGGTGAGACCCAGTACTTC
>.|TRBV30|.|TRBJ1-1
CAWSASQSSEAFF
TGTGCCTGGAGTGCCTCGCAGTCTTCTGAAGCTTTCTTT
>.|TRBV7-9|.|TRBJ2-1
CASSSRQIGDNEQFF
TGTGCCAGCAGCTCCAGACAGATTGGGGACAATGAGCAGTTCTTC
>once|TRBV11-3|.|TRBJ2-2
CASSLAVAGWRGELFF
TGTGCCAGCAGCTTAGCGGTGGCAGGGTGGCGTGGGGAGCTGTTTTTT
>.|TRBV6-4|TRBD1|TRBJ2-7
CASSDGDRRHEQYF
TGTGCCAGCAGTGACGGGGACAGGAGACACGAGCAGTACTTC
>.|TRBV7-9|TRBD1|TRBJ2-7
CASSTRTGLAATYEQYF
TGTGCCAGCAGCACCCGGACAGGCCTCGCAGCAACCTACGAGCAGTACTTC
>.|TRBV10-3|TRBD1|TRBJ1-1
CAISESGAQGTEAFF
TGTGCCATCAGTGAGTCGGGGGCACAGGGGACTGAAGCTTTCTTT